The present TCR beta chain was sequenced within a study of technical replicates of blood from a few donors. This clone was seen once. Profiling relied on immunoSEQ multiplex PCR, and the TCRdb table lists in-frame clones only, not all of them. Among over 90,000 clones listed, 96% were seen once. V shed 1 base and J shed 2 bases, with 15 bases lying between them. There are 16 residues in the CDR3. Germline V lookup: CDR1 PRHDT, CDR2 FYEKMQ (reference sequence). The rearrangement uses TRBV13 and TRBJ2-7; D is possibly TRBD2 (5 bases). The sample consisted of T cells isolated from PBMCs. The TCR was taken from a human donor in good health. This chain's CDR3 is CASSLVTGKTPYEQYF. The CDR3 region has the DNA TGTGCCAGCAGCTTAGTAACGGGGAAAACTCCCTACGAGCAGTACTTC.